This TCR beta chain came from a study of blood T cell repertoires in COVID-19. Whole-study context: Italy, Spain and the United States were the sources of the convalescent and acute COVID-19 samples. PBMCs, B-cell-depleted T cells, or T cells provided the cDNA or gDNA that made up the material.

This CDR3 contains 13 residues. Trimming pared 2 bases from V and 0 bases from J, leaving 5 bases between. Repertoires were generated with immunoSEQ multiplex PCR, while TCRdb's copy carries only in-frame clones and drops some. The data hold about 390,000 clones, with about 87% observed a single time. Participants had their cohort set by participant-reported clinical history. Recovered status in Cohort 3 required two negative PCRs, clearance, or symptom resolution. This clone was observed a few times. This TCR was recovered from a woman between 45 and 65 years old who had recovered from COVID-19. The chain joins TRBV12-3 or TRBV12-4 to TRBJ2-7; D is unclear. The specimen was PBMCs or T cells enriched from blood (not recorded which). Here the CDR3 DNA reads TGTGCCAGCAGTTTAAGAGACTCCTACGAGCAGTACTTC. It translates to CASSLRDSYEQYF.